One and the same sample provided the 15 T cell receptor beta chains below, sequenced in a study of beta chain features in type 1 diabetes. The entirety of the isolated RNA underwent reverse transcription, so expressed TCRB transcripts were sequenced. Repertoires were generated with immunoSEQ multiplex PCR, while TCRdb's copy carries only in-frame clones and drops some. The profile shows around 400,000 clones, around 15% of them singletons. The source material was naive CD4+ T cells from blood. The receptor source for this set is a woman between 18 and 29 years old in good health.

The CDR3 DNA sequence: TGTGCCAGCAGTCTGGGTGTCGTTAGCGGAGGGAGCACAGATACGCAGTATTTT. Translation: CASSLGVVSGGSTDTQYF. The genes are TRBV25-1 and TRBJ2-3; D is perhaps TRBD2 (6 bases). Trimming took 5 bases from V and 0 from J, leaving 21 bases between them. Per the germline V gene, CDR1 is MGHDK and CDR2 is SYGVNS. The CDR3 runs 18 residues.

The gene calls are TRBV14 and TRBJ2-1; 10 positions match TRBD2. V lost 3 bases to trimming and J lost 1 base; unmatched junction nucleotides: 6. The CDR3 has 17 residues. From germline, CDR1 is SGHDN and CDR2 FVKESK. For the CDR3, the DNA is TGTGCCAGCAGCCAGTGGGCTAGCGGGAGATCCTACAATGAGCAGTTCTTC. Protein sequence: CASSQWASGRSYNEQFF. Complete variable domain (other parts from reference TRBV14 and TRBJ2-1): EAGVTQFPSHSVIEKGQTVTLRCDPISGHDNLYWYRRVMGKEIKFLLHFVKESKQDESGMPNNRFLAERTGGTYSTLKVQPAELEDSGVYFCASSQWASGRSYNEQFFGPGTRLTVL.

The chain combines TRBV30 with TRBJ2-1; 12 nucleotides match TRBD2. The length of the CDR3 is 15 residues. V was pared by 5 bases and J by 8 bases, with 10 bases of the junction left unmatched. Germline V gene lookup returns CDR1 GTSNPN and CDR2 SVGIG (reference sequence). This chain's CDR3 is CAWRPLAGGPYEQFF. For the CDR3, the DNA is TGTGCCTGGCGCCCTCTAGCGGGAGGGCCCTATGAGCAGTTCTTC.

The chain recombines TRBV28 with TRBJ1-1, with TRBD1 matching 7 bases. CDR1 and CDR2 (germline): MDHEN, SYDVKM. This CDR3 region has 11 residues. Trimming took 7 bases from V and 8 from J; bases not matched to a gene: 4. The CDR3 nucleotides read TGTGCCAGCACTGACAGGGTCGAAGCTTTCTTT. Translation gives CASTDRVEAFF.

The CDR3 region has the DNA TGCGCCAGCAGCCAGGGACAGGGGATGGATGGCTACACCTTC. Protein product: CASSQGQGMDGYTF. This chain uses TRBV5-1 with TRBJ1-2; 10 nucleotides match TRBD1. The CDR3 runs to 14 residues. V gave up 4 bases and J gave up 6 bases; unmatched junction bases: 6. Per germline, CDR1 SGHRS and CDR2 YFSETQ. The whole variable domain, filled in from reference TRBV5-1 and TRBJ1-2, reads KAGVTQTPRYLIKTRGQQVTLSCSPISGHRSVSWYQQTPGQGLQFLFEYFSETQRNKGNFPGRFSGRQFSNSRSEMNVSTLELGDSALYLCASSQGQGMDGYTFGSGTRLTVV.

This chain uses TRBV2 with TRBJ2-3, with TRBD2 matching 13 bases. The CDR3 loop spans 15 amino acids. V was clipped by 6 bases and J by 9 bases; unmatched bases: 9. Germline CDR1 SNHLY, CDR2 FYNNEI. The DNA of the CDR3 is TGTGCCAGCAGGGTCGGACTAGCGGGAGTCGGGACGCAGTATTTT. This gives the protein CASRVGLAGVGTQYF.

This clone was observed a few times. This chain's CDR3 is CASSYRYRGTGTEAFF. The CDR3 DNA reads as TGTGCCAGCAGTTACCGCTACAGGGGGACGGGCACTGAAGCTTTCTTT. The chain employs TRBV6-5 and TRBJ1-1, with TRBD1 identical over 8 bases. From germline, CDR1 is MNHEY and CDR2 SVGAGI. This CDR3 spans 16 amino acids. V lost 2 bases, J lost 4 bases, and 9 bases stayed unmatched.

The CDR3 protein is CASSRVSYNEQFF. In DNA, the CDR3 is TGTGCCAGCAGCCGGGTCTCCTACAATGAGCAGTTCTTC. The chain has TRBV7-9 and TRBJ2-1, with D hard to call. V was pared by 5 bases and J by 0 bases, with 5 bases between. CDR1 and CDR2 (germline): SEHNR, FQNEAQ (reference sequence). This CDR3 spans 13 amino acids.

The V gene is TRBV30, the J gene TRBJ1-2; 7 bases fit TRBD1. The J segment lost 4 bases and the V segment lost 2 bases, leaving 7 bases of the junction unmatched. Germline CDR1 reads GTSNPN; CDR2 reads SVGIG (reference sequence). The CDR3 totals 14 residues. The CDR3 sequence is CAWSFSGQFYGYTF. The CDR3 region has the DNA TGTGCCTGGAGTTTTTCGGGACAGTTCTATGGCTACACCTTC. Based on the CDR3 plus reference TRBV30 and TRBJ1-2, the full variable domain is SQTIHQWPATLVQPVGSPLSLECTVEGTSNPNLYWYRQAAGRGLQLLFYSVGIGQISSEVPQNLSASRPQDRQFILSSKKLLLSDSGFYLCAWSFSGQFYGYTFGSGTRLTVV.

This clone was seen a handful of times. The V and J genes are TRBV5-4 and TRBJ2-5; TRBD1 matches at 7 bases. This CDR3 spans 13 amino acids. V shed 2 bases, J shed 3 bases, and the junction held 1 base outside the gene matches. Germline assignment: CDR1 SGHNT and CDR2 YYREEE (reference sequence). The chain's CDR3 is CASSLQGKETQYF. For the CDR3, the DNA is TGTGCCAGCAGCTTACAGGGGAAAGAGACCCAGTACTTC. The whole variable domain, remainder taken from reference TRBV5-4 and TRBJ2-5, is ETGVTQSPTHLIKTRGQQVTLRCSSQSGHNTVSWYQQALGQGPQFIFQYYREEENGRGNFPPRFSGLQFPNYSSELNVNALELDDSALYLCASSLQGKETQYFGPGTRLLVL.

This clone was counted only a few times. This chain connects TRBV7-2 to TRBJ1-2; perhaps TRBD1 as D (6 bases). V was trimmed by 4 bases and J by 4 bases, leaving 19 bases between them. The CDR3 spans 16 residues. Germline CDR1 and CDR2: SGHTA and FQGNSA. The CDR3 DNA is TGTGCCAGCAGCTCCATGGGGAGGGGGGCTGCCTATGGCTACACCTTC. This codes for CASSSMGRGAAYGYTF.

This clone occurred a few times. The V gene is TRBV5-1, the J gene TRBJ2-7, with 9 bases lining up with TRBD1. Trimming at V came to 5 bases and at J to 3 bases, leaving 3 bases not matched to a gene. CDR3 size: 13 residues. Germline CDR1 reads SGHRS; CDR2 reads YFSETQ. Here the CDR3 reads CASRGTGRYEQYF. The CDR3 DNA sequence: TGCGCCAGCAGGGGGACAGGGCGCTACGAGCAGTACTTC.

The chain links TRBV5-4 to TRBJ2-7, with 8 bases aligning to TRBD2. Germline V gene sequence: CDR1 SGHNT, CDR2 YYREEE (reference sequence). With V trimmed by 0 bases and J by 3 bases, 5 bases remained unmatched. The CDR3 spans 15 residues. CDR3 sequence reads: CASSLAGLGFYEQYF. The DNA for the CDR3 is TGTGCCAGCAGCTTGGCGGGACTAGGGTTCTACGAGCAGTACTTC.

Worth noting for this clone: Other DNA sequences from this sample encode an identical CDR3 as well. The chain carries TRBV30 and TRBJ2-7; TRBD2 matches at 11 bases. The V and J ends lost 0 bases and 0 bases, in that order; junction bases with no gene match: 1. Germline V gene sequence: CDR1 GTSNPN, CDR2 SVGIG (reference sequence). This CDR3 region has 15 residues. The CDR3 is CAWSVGLAGSYEQYF. CDR3 bases: TGTGCCTGGAGTGTTGGACTAGCGGGCTCCTACGAGCAGTACTTC.

This chain links TRBV30 with TRBJ1-5; 9 nucleotides align to TRBD1. V lost 2 bases, J lost 4 bases, and 9 bases stayed unmatched. Looked up from germline, CDR1 is GTSNPN and CDR2 is SVGIG (reference sequence). This CDR3 is 16 amino acids long. The CDR3 reads CAWSTPGTGRNQPQHF. As DNA, the CDR3 is TGTGCCTGGAGTACTCCCGGGACAGGGCGAAATCAGCCCCAGCATTTT. Full variable domain (rest looked up from reference TRBV30 and TRBJ1-5): SQTIHQWPATLVQPVGSPLSLECTVEGTSNPNLYWYRQAAGRGLQLLFYSVGIGQISSEVPQNLSASRPQDRQFILSSKKLLLSDSGFYLCAWSTPGTGRNQPQHFGDGTRLSIL.